Sequencing of this TCR beta chain was carried out in a study of graft-versus-host responses after intestinal transplantation. In the study overall: Anti-thymocyte globulin induction preceded three to four years of tacrolimus and steroid maintenance in all recipients.

Details on this clone: As yet, its antigen is unknown.

Using immunoSEQ multiplex PCR, the repertoire was profiled, and TCRdb retains in-frame clones only, with some absent. The sample holds 85,000 to 110,000 clones, 80% to 95% seen once. Study results and limitations: GvH clones appeared in recipient marrow, some first in ileum or blood. Declines in HvG clones occurring early post-transplant were associated with peak circulating GvH clone levels.

Germline CDR1 SQVTM, CDR2 ANQGSEA. The CDR3 is 17 amino acids. The junction had 13 bases not matched to a gene; V was cut back by 7 bases and J by 4 bases. This TCR was recovered from a human donor who received an intestinal transplant. The chain is built from TRBV29-1 and TRBJ2-2; 12 nucleotides agree with TRBD2. The sample consisted of unstimulated CD8+ T cells sorted from spleen or lymph node cells, taken before intestinal transplant. The CDR3 sequence: CSARLAGVPGFTGELFF. The CDR3, as DNA: TGCAGCGCCCGACTAGCGGGGGTACCGGGTTTCACCGGGGAGCTGTTTTTT.